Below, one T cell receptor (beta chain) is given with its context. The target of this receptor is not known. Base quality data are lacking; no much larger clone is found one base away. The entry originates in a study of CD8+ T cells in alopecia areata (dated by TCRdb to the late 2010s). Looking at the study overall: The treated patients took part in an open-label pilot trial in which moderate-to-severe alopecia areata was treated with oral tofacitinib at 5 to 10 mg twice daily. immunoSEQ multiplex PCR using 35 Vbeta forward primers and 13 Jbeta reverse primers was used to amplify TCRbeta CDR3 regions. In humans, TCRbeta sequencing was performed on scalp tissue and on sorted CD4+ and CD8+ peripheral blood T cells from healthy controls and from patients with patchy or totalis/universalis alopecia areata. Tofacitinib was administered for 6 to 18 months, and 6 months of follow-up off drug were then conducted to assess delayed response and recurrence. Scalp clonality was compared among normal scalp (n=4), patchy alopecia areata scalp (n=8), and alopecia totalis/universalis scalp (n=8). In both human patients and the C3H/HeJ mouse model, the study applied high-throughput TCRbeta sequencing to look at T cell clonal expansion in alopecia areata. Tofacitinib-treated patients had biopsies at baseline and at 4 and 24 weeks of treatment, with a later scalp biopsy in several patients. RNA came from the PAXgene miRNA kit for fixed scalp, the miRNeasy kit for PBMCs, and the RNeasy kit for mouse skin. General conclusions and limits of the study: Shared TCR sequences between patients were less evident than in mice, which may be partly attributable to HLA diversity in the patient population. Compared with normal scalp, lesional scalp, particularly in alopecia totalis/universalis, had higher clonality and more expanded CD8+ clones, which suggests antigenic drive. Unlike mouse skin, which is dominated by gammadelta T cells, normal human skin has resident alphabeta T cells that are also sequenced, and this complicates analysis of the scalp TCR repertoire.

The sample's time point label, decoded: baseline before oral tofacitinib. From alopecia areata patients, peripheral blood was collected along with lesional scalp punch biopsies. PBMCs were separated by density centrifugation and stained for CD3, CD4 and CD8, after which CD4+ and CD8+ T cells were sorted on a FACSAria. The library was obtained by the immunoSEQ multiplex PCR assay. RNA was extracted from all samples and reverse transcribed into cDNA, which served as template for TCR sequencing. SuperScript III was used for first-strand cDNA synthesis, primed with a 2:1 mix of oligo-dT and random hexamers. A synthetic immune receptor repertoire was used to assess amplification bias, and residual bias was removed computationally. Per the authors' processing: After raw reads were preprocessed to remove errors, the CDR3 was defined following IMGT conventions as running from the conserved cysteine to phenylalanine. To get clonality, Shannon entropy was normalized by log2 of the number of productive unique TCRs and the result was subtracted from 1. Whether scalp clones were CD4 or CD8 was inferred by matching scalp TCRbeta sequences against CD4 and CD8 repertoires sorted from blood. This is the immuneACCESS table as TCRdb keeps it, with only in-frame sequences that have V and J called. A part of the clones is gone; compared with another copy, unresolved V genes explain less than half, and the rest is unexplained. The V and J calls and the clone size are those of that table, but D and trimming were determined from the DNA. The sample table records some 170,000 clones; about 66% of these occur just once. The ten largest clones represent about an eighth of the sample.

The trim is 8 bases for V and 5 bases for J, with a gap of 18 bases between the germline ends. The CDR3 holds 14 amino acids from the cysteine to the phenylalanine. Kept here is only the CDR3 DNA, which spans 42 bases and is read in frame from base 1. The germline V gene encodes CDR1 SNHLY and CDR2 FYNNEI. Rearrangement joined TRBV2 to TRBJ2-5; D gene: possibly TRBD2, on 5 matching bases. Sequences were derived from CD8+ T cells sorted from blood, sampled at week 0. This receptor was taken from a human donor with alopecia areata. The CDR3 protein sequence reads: CASLAGSPWETQYF. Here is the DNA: TGTGCCAGCCTGGCGGGCAGTCCATGGGAGACCCAGTACTTC.